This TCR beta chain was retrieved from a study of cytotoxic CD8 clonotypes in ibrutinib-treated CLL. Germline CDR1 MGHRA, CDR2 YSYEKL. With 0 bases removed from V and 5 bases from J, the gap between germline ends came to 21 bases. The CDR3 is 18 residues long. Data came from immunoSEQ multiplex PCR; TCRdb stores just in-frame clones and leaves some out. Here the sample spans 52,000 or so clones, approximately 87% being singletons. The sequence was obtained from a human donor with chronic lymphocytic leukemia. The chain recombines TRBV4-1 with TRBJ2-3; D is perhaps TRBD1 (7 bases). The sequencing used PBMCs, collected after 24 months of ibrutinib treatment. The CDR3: CASSQDLSRGELKDTQYF. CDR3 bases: TGCGCCAGCAGCCAAGATCTTAGCAGGGGGGAATTAAAAGATACGCAGTATTTT.